This is a list of T cell receptor beta chains from one sample in a study of T cell repertoires and leukemia-associated antigens. Their recognized antigens are unknown. TCRdb used MiXCR to reprocess the 5' RACE reads, holding one entry per CDR3 protein. The sample lists 11,000 or so distinct CDR3 sequences, roughly two fifths occurring once. Source material: CD3+ T cells sorted from blood and cultured. The receptor source for this set is a female donor in good health. Each CDR3 is given with its conserved first and last residue.

v_call cdr3_aa
TRBV5-1 CASSLGRTSTDTQYF
TRBV7-2 CASSSTGTRREQYF
TRBV7-8 CASSLALGGVGYTF
TRBV14 CASSHRLAGAWETQYF
TRBV5-5 CASSLALASYEQYF
TRBV5-1 CASSPLGTSYYEQYF
TRBV4-1 CASSQDWRGQETQYF
TRBV5-1 CASSGGASRGLEQYF
TRBV11-3 CASGGRASTEAFF
TRBV20-1 CSARDRGGRVSYEQYF